This passage covers 21 T cell receptor beta chains from one sample sequenced in a study of shared clonotypes between healthy human individuals. The method was immunoSEQ multiplex PCR; TCRdb's version includes in-frame clones alone and lacks a portion of them. The sample consists of about 380,000 clones, around 96% of them appearing once. The source material was memory CD8+ T cells sorted from blood. Subset here: CD45RO+ cells pooled with CCR7-negative TemRA cells. The receptors come from a man between 25 and 39 years old in good health.

The chain carries TRBV7-2 and TRBJ2-1; the match to TRBD2 covers 9 bases. V lost 1 base to trimming and J lost 13 bases; unmatched junction nucleotides: 5. The length of the CDR3 is 13 residues. CDR1 is SGHTA, CDR2 FQGNSA, per germline. The CDR3 reads CASSLDLSGSQFF. CDR3 nucleotide sequence: TGTGCCAGCAGCTTAGACCTTAGCGGGAGCCAGTTCTTC.

This rearrangement joins TRBV27 to TRBJ1-5; TRBD1 agrees at 7 bases. With V trimmed by 3 bases and J by 8 bases, 4 bases remained unmatched. There are 13 residues in the CDR3. The germline V gene has CDR1 MNHEY and CDR2 SMNVEV (reference sequence). In DNA form, the CDR3 reads TGTGCCAGCAGTTTCACAGGGGACAAGCCCCAGCATTTT. Residues: CASSFTGDKPQHF.

The chain combines TRBV4-1 with TRBJ2-3; D is perhaps TRBD1 (6 bases). Germline V CDR1 and CDR2: MGHRA, YSYEKL. The CDR3 length is 13 residues. V was shortened by 2 bases and J by 5 bases, with 8 bases between the two germline ends. The CDR3 sequence is CASSQYREDTQYF. CDR3 DNA sequence: TGCGCCAGCAGCCAATACAGGGAAGATACGCAGTATTTT.

This chain joins TRBV5-1 and TRBJ2-5; the match to TRBD2 covers 11 bases. There are 16 residues in the CDR3. CDR1 is SGHRS, CDR2 YFSETQ, per germline. Trimming cost V 4 bases and J 1 base; bases outside gene matches: 6. CDR3 bases: TGCGCCAGCAGCGGAATAGCGGGAGGGCTCCAAGAGACCCAGTACTTC. Amino acid sequence: CASSGIAGGLQETQYF.

The chain is built from TRBV7-6 and TRBJ1-1, with no clear D. Trimming cost V 3 bases and J 6 bases, with 20 bases left between them. The CDR3 extends over 16 amino acids. Per the germline V gene, CDR1 is SGHVS and CDR2 is FNYEAQ. CDR3 amino acids: CASSFPGGEGSPEAFF. CDR3 nucleotide sequence: TGTGCCAGCAGCTTCCCCGGTGGGGAAGGAAGCCCTGAAGCTTTCTTT. The full variable domain, with the rest looked up from reference TRBV7-6 and TRBJ1-1, is GAGVSQSPRYKVTKRGQDVALRCDPISGHVSLYWYRQALGQGPEFLTYFNYEAQQDKSGLPNDRFSAERPEGSISTLTIQRTEQRDSAMYRCASSFPGGEGSPEAFFGQGTRLTVV.

The chain has TRBV4-1 and TRBJ2-5, with TRBD2 matching 11 bases. Unmatched junction bases numbered 6, after V lost 4 bases and J lost 5 bases. The CDR3 contains 15 residues. CDR1 MGHRA and CDR2 YSYEKL come from the germline V gene. CDR3 coding DNA: TGCGCCAGCAGCCCCGGACTAGCGGGCAGGGAGACCCAGTACTTC. As protein: CASSPGLAGRETQYF.

The chain links TRBV28 to TRBJ2-7; D possibly corresponds to TRBD2 (6 bases). Trimming took 2 bases from V and 0 from J, leaving 8 bases between them. This CDR3 region has 14 residues. Germline loops: CDR1 MDHEN, CDR2 SYDVKM. CDR3 residues: CASSLLANSYEQYF. The DNA for the CDR3 is TGTGCCAGCAGTTTACTAGCGAACTCCTACGAGCAGTACTTC. The whole variable domain, filled in from reference TRBV28 and TRBJ2-7, reads DVKVTQSSRYLVKRTGEKVFLECVQDMDHENMFWYRQDPGLGLRLIYFSYDVKMKEKGDIPEGYSVSREKKERFSLILESASTNQTSMYLCASSLLANSYEQYFGPGTRLTVT.

This chain's CDR3 is CASSPPGSPNYGYTF. The CDR3 nucleotides are TGTGCCAGCAGCCCTCCAGGGTCACCTAACTATGGCTACACCTTC. This chain connects TRBV9 to TRBJ1-2; a weak D match, TRBD1 (5 bases). The CDR3 loop spans 15 amino acids. Germline CDR1 reads SGDLS; CDR2 reads YYNGEE. Trimming shortened V by 4 bases and J by 0 bases, and 13 bases separated the two germline ends.

The rearrangement links TRBV28 to TRBJ2-2, with 11 bases identical to TRBD1. The CDR3 is 14 residues long. Germline V gives CDR1 MDHEN, CDR2 SYDVKM. J lost 4 bases, V lost 7 bases, and 2 bases had no gene match. The CDR3 is CASTGQGGTGELFF. The DNA of the CDR3 is TGTGCCAGCACGGGACAGGGGGGCACCGGGGAGCTGTTTTTT.

The V and J genes are TRBV11-3 and TRBJ2-7; TRBD2 might be the D (7 bases). The V end lost 1 base, the J end lost 0 bases, and 13 bases lay between the germline ends. The CDR3 sequence is 16 residues long. CDR1 and CDR2 from the germline V gene are SGHNT and YENEEA. The CDR3 loop is CASSLGGGKDSYEQYF. DNA for the CDR3: TGTGCCAGCAGCTTAGGGGGGGGCAAGGACTCCTACGAGCAGTACTTC.

The DNA of the CDR3 is TGTGCCATCAGTTTATCCCTAGCGGGAGGGCCGTACGAGCAGTACTTC. Translation gives CAISLSLAGGPYEQYF. V and J are TRBV10-3 and TRBJ2-7; 12 bases line up with TRBD2. CDR1 and CDR2 from the germline V gene are ENHRY and SYGVKD. This CDR3 spans 16 amino acids. J was trimmed by 4 bases and V by 5 bases; bases with no gene match: 9.

As concerns this clone: Other DNA variants within this sample encode the same CDR3. The chain joins TRBV9 to TRBJ2-2, with D hard to call. The germline V gene has CDR1 SGDLS and CDR2 YYNGEE. Trimming pared 0 bases from V and 7 bases from J, leaving 4 bases between. The CDR3 runs 12 residues. The CDR3 here is CASSVGGGELFF. CDR3 nucleotides: TGTGCCAGCAGCGTAGGTGGCGGGGAGCTGTTTTTT.

The chain links TRBV4-2 to TRBJ2-1, with D maybe TRBD1 (5 bases). Germline CDR1 reads LGHNA; CDR2 reads YNFKEQ. This CDR3 is 14 amino acids long. V lost 0 bases and J lost 2, with 5 bases in between. CDR3 sequence (DNA): TGTGCCAGCAGCCAAGAACAGGCCTACAATGAGCAGTTCTTC. It specifies CASSQEQAYNEQFF.

The J gene is TRBJ2-1, the V gene TRBV19; 8 bases map to TRBD2. The CDR3 spans 14 residues. Germline assignment: CDR1 LNHDA and CDR2 SQIVND (reference sequence). V trimming: 10 bases; J trimming: 2 bases; junction bases outside the gene matches: 7. The CDR3 is CATTPGGAYNEQFF. CDR3 coding DNA: TGTGCCACGACCCCGGGGGGGGCCTACAATGAGCAGTTCTTC.

The chain recombines TRBV4-1 with TRBJ2-3, with a tentative D call TRBD2 (6 bases). Trimming removed 0 bases at V and 4 bases at J, with 17 bases between. This CDR3 region has 17 residues. Germline values: CDR1 MGHRA, CDR2 YSYEKL. The CDR3 is CASSQELAGRKADTQYF. CDR3 bases: TGCGCCAGCAGCCAAGAGCTAGCCGGGAGAAAAGCAGATACGCAGTATTTT.

V is TRBV27 and J is TRBJ2-3; D gene ambiguous. V shed 1 base and J shed 0 bases, with 5 bases lying between them. This CDR3 contains 14 residues. Germline values: CDR1 MNHEY, CDR2 SMNVEV (reference sequence). The CDR3 coding sequence is TGTGCCAGCAGTTTATTTTACAGCACAGATACGCAGTATTTT. Its translation is CASSLFYSTDTQYF.

This clone was found once. The chain links TRBV10-3 to TRBJ2-2; D remains ambiguous. Trimming took off 0 bases at V and 1 base at J, with 3 bases between the two ends. The CDR3 loop spans 14 amino acids. Germline V gene data show CDR1 as ENHRY and CDR2 as SYGVKD. CDR3 residues: CAISESVNTGELFF. The CDR3 DNA follows: TGTGCCATCAGTGAGTCGGTGAACACCGGGGAGCTGTTTTTT.

The chain has TRBV6-1 and TRBJ2-7, with TRBD1 as a possible D gene (6 bases). Germline CDR1 MNHNS, CDR2 SASEGT. The CDR3 is made up of 15 amino acids. Trimming removed 6 bases at V and 0 bases at J, with 15 bases between. CDR3 coding DNA: TGTGCCAGCAGCAGGTGGGGGCCTTCCTCCTACGAGCAGTACTTC. Translation gives CASSRWGPSSYEQYF.

This clone was recorded once. V and J are TRBV30 and TRBJ2-7; D possibly corresponds to TRBD2 (5 bases). Germline values: CDR1 GTSNPN, CDR2 SVGIG (reference sequence). Between the trimmed V and J ends, which lost 7 bases and 3 bases, there was a span of 16 bases. This CDR3 spans 13 amino acids. CDR3 in DNA: TGTGCCTTCCGATGTAGAGGGATCTACGAGCAGTACTTC. It translates to CAFRCRGIYEQYF.

The V gene is TRBV7-9, the J gene TRBJ2-1, with D possibly TRBD2 on 5 matching bases. The CDR3 is made up of 17 amino acids. The V end was cut by 4 bases, the J end by 10 bases, with 26 bases between. Per the germline V gene, CDR1 is SEHNR and CDR2 is FQNEAQ (reference sequence). The DNA of the CDR3 is TGTGCCAGCAGCTCCCTGAATAGTAGGGAGAGCGCTAGAGAGCAGTTCTTC. Its protein is CASSSLNSRESAREQFF.

As regards this clone: This specimen includes other DNA sequences encoding the same CDR3. V and J are TRBV11-2 and TRBJ1-1; D gene unclear. This CDR3 comprises 12 residues. Germline V gene lookup returns CDR1 SGHAT and CDR2 FQNNGV. Trimming shortened V by 1 base and J by 6 bases, and 6 bases separated the two germline ends. The chain's CDR3 is CASSLVGAEAFF. The DNA for the CDR3 is TGTGCCAGCAGCTTAGTCGGGGCTGAAGCTTTCTTT.